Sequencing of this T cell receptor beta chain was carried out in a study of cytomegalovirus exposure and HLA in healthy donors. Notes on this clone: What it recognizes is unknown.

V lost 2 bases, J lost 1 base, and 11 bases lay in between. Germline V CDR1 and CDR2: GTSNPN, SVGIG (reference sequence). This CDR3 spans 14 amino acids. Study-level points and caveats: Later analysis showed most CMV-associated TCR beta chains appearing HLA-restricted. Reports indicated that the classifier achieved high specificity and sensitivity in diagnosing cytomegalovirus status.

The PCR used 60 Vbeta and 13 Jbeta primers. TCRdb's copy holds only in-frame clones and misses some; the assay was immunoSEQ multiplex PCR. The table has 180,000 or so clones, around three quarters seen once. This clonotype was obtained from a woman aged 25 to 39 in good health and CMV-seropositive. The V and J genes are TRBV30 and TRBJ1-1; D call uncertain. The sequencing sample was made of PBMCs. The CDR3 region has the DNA TGTGCCTGGAGTCCCCTGCGGGGGAACACTGAAGCTTTCTTT. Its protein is CAWSPLRGNTEAFF.